The present entry profiles one T cell receptor (beta chain) with its context. As yet, its antigen is unknown. Trimming removed 5 bases from V and 1 base from J; junction bases left unmatched: 5. Germline V CDR1 and CDR2: SGHTA, FQGTGA. The CDR3 has 15 amino acids. This sample was taken from a study of cytomegalovirus exposure and HLA in healthy donors. PCR used 60 Vbeta primers and 13 Jbeta primers. Profiled with immunoSEQ multiplex PCR; TCRdb holds only in-frame clones, not every one. There are 65,000 to 90,000 clones in the sample; roughly 89% occur only once, and 1.5% to 2.5% lies in the top ten. Overall study results and limits: Researchers counted 164 TCR beta chains as cytomegalovirus-associated. Earlier analysis looked at TCR beta V segments, and most were productive about 87% or about 30% of the time. Relative to equally common others, HLA-associated TCR beta chains showed greater clonal expansion in a later analysis.

The chain links TRBV7-3 to TRBJ2-7; TRBD1 matches at 10 bases. This sequence was found in a woman aged 30 to 39 in good health and CMV-seronegative. The sequencing input was PBMCs. CDR3 residues: CASSGGQGLSYEQYF. CDR3 DNA: TGTGCCAGCAGCGGGGGACAGGGGTTATCCTACGAGCAGTACTTC.